The T cell receptor (beta chain) under discussion was sequenced for a study of cytomegalovirus exposure and HLA in healthy donors. PCR used 60 Vbeta primers and 13 Jbeta primers. Method: immunoSEQ multiplex PCR; TCRdb's copy keeps in-frame clones and lacks some. This repertoire shows almost 200,000 clones, 65% to 80% found once; its top ten account for roughly 4.5%. Germline V gene sequence: CDR1 ENHRY, CDR2 SYGVKD. The CDR3 spans 13 residues. Trimming cost V 10 bases and J 5 bases, with 12 bases left between them. V is TRBV10-3 and J is TRBJ1-6, with no clear D. The receptor comes from a woman aged 25-40 years in good health and CMV-seropositive. Sequencing input: PBMCs. CDR3 DNA sequence: TGTGCCAACCGAGGAAGGAATAATTCACCCCTCCACTTT. Translating it yields CANRGRNNSPLHF.